One sample yielded the 19 T cell receptor beta chains listed below, sequenced in a study of graft-versus-host responses after intestinal transplantation. TCRdb's copy holds only in-frame clones and misses some; the assay was immunoSEQ multiplex PCR. The sample has tens of thousands of clones, about 95% seen once; the top ten hold around 1.6%. This material consisted of PBMCs, taken approximately 360 days after intestinal transplant. These TCRs come from a human patient who received an intestinal transplant, so some T cells may come from the graft donor.

This chain connects TRBV10-2 to TRBJ2-5; 7 bases are a match to TRBD1. The J call is uncertain, as TRBJ2-7 better fits the DNA end. The CDR3 length is 12 residues. The germline V gene has CDR1 WSHSY and CDR2 SAAADI. CDR3 loop: CAIRDSHYEQYF. CDR3 sequence (DNA): TGCGCCATCCGGGACAGTCACTACGAGCAGTACTTC.

V and J are TRBV18 and TRBJ1-1; 8 nucleotides align to TRBD1. Per germline, CDR1 KGHSH and CDR2 LQKENI. This CDR3 spans 17 amino acids. The junction had 13 bases not matched to a gene; V was cut back by 6 bases and J by 1 base. CDR3 sequence reads: CASSPGQGWVSNTEAFF. CDR3 DNA sequence: TGTGCCAGCTCTCCCGGACAGGGTTGGGTCTCGAACACTGAAGCTTTCTTT.

J is TRBJ1-5 and V is TRBV9, with unresolved D. The germline CDR1 and CDR2 sequences are SGDLS and YYNGEE. The germline V and J ends were trimmed by 4 bases and 1 base, with 6 bases remaining between them. The CDR3 is 13 amino acids. This CDR3 reads CASSLGSNQPQHF. In DNA form, the CDR3 reads TGTGCCAGCAGCCTGGGGAGCAATCAGCCCCAGCATTTT.

V and J are TRBV6-6 and TRBJ2-7; D ambiguous. The length of the CDR3 is 14 residues. Looked up from germline, CDR1 is MNHNY and CDR2 is SVGAGI (reference sequence). V shed 6 bases and J shed 2 bases, with 14 bases lying between them. CDR3 nucleotide sequence: TGTGCCAGCAGAAAGTCTGACGGTACCTACGAGCAGTACTTC. Its translation: CASRKSDGTYEQYF.

The V and J genes are TRBV5-4 and TRBJ1-6; 10 bases align to TRBD1. The CDR3 length is 16 residues. Unmatched junction bases numbered 10, after V lost 4 bases and J lost 9 bases. CDR1 is SGHNT and CDR2 is YYREEE in the germline V gene (reference sequence). The CDR3 DNA reads TGTGCCAGCAGCCCTTCCACCGGGACAGGGGCTTCACCCCTCCACTTT. It specifies CASSPSTGTGASPLHF.

In DNA, the CDR3 is TGTGCCAGCTCACCTACTAGCCCCTCCGGGACTAGGGTCACAGATACGCAGTATTTT. Translation gives CASSPTSPSGTRVTDTQYF. The chain carries TRBV18 and TRBJ2-3; 8 positions agree with TRBD2. CDR3 length: 19 residues. Germline V lookup: CDR1 KGHSH, CDR2 LQKENI. V was pared by 3 bases and J by 2 bases, with 16 bases of the junction left unmatched.

The chain carries TRBV7-9 and TRBJ2-7; D perhaps matches TRBD1 (7 bases). The CDR3 has 15 residues. Germline CDR1 is SEHNR and CDR2 is FQNEAQ (reference sequence). Trimming shortened V by 5 bases and J by 3 bases, and 17 bases separated the two germline ends. The CDR3 DNA reads as TGTGCCAGCAGCCGGAGGGGACAGCAGGGCTACGAGCAGTACTTC. Amino acid sequence: CASSRRGQQGYEQYF.

The CDR3 DNA is TGTGCCAGCAGCAGGTTGTCCTACGAGCAGTACTTC. This encodes CASSRLSYEQYF. This chain connects TRBV6-5 to TRBJ2-5; D not resolved. The assigned J gene may be wrong: the sequence end matches TRBJ2-7 better. Germline assignment: CDR1 MNHEY and CDR2 SVGAGI. This CDR3 comprises 12 residues.

This rearrangement joins TRBV21-1 to TRBJ2-3; TRBD2 is the table's D call, not checked against the DNA. TRBV21-1 is termed a pseudogene. The CDR3 is 15 amino acids. As DNA, the CDR3 is TGTGCCAGCAGCAAAGAGCCTACTAGTACAGATACGCAGTATTTT. It codes for CASSKEPTSTDTQYF.

This rearrangement joins TRBV29-1 to TRBJ1-1, with D hard to call. The V end was cut by 0 bases, the J end by 7 bases, with 9 bases between. Germline CDR1 and CDR2: SQVTM and ANQGSEA. This CDR3 comprises 12 residues. CDR3 bases: TGCAGCGTTGAAGAGGGTTGGGGTGAAGCTTTCTTT. Protein product: CSVEEGWGEAFF.

The chain has TRBV30 and TRBJ2-1, with TRBD2 identical over 9 bases. V gave up 7 bases and J gave up 8 bases; unmatched junction bases: 18. CDR3 length equals 16 residues. Germline V gene lookup returns CDR1 GTSNPN and CDR2 SVGIG (reference sequence). CDR3 nucleotide sequence: TGTGCCTTAAGGTGGGGCGGGAGGGCCGCGGGAGATGAGCAGTTCTTC. Translating gives CALRWGGRAAGDEQFF. Looking up the rest from reference TRBV30 and TRBJ2-1 gives the full variable domain: SQTIHQWPATLVQPVGSPLSLECTVEGTSNPNLYWYRQAAGRGLQLLFYSVGIGQISSEVPQNLSASRPQDRQFILSSKKLLLSDSGFYLCALRWGGRAAGDEQFFGPGTRLTVL.

J is TRBJ2-2 and V is TRBV9, with D possibly matching TRBD2 (5 bases). Germline V lookup: CDR1 SGDLS, CDR2 YYNGEE. The CDR3 contains 16 residues. Trimming stripped 4 bases from V and 5 bases from J, with 18 bases between. CDR3 in amino acids: CASSTHLSGGTGELFF. DNA of the CDR3: TGTGCCAGCAGCACGCATCTCAGCGGTGGGACCGGGGAGCTGTTTTTT.

This chain joins TRBV4-1 and TRBJ1-5; 7 bases agree with TRBD1. Trimming took 3 bases from V and 6 from J; bases not matched to a gene: 8. This CDR3 region has 15 residues. Germline CDR1 reads MGHRA; CDR2 reads YSYEKL. The CDR3 DNA reads TGCGCCAGCAGCCAGGGCCAGGGGGTTAGTCAGCCCCAGCATTTT. Its translation is CASSQGQGVSQPQHF.

The rearrangement uses TRBV25-1 and TRBJ1-4; D not resolved. This CDR3 is 11 amino acids long. Germline V gene data show CDR1 as MGHDK and CDR2 as SYGVNS. V gave up 3 bases and J gave up 6 bases, with 2 bases separating them. CDR3 in amino acids: CASSEDEKLFF. For the CDR3, the DNA is TGTGCCAGCAGTGAGGATGAAAAACTGTTTTTT. Based on the CDR3 plus reference TRBV25-1 and TRBJ1-4, the full variable domain is EADIYQTPRYLVIGTGKKITLECSQTMGHDKMYWYQQDPGMELHLIHYSYGVNSTEKGDLSSESTVSRIRTEHFPLTLESARPSHTSQYLCASSEDEKLFFGSGTQLSVL.

The chain links TRBV27 to TRBJ2-2; unclear D gene. V gave up 5 bases and J gave up 5 bases, with 15 bases separating them. CDR1 is MNHEY and CDR2 is SMNVEV in the germline V gene (reference sequence). The CDR3 contains 15 residues. CDR3: CASSPQNPRTGELFF. CDR3 DNA: TGTGCCAGCAGTCCTCAGAACCCCAGGACCGGGGAGCTGTTTTTT.

CDR3 loop: CASSFSAGPADTQYF. In DNA, the CDR3 is TGTGCCAGCAGTTTTAGTGCGGGGCCCGCGGATACGCAGTATTTT. This rearrangement joins TRBV6-1 to TRBJ2-3; maybe TRBD2 (6 bases). CDR3 length equals 15 residues. V lost 5 bases and J lost 6, with 18 bases in between. In germline, CDR1 is MNHNS, CDR2 SASEGT.

CDR3 sequence reads: CASTRLAGGVSYNEQFF. CDR3 bases: TGTGCCAGCACCCGACTAGCGGGAGGTGTCTCCTACAATGAGCAGTTCTTC. V gene TRBV9 combines with J gene TRBJ2-1; 13 bases agree with TRBD2. This CDR3 comprises 17 residues. V lost 6 bases, J lost 0 bases, and 6 bases stayed unmatched. Germline assignment: CDR1 SGDLS and CDR2 YYNGEE. Full variable domain (outside the CDR3, taken from reference TRBV9 and TRBJ2-1): DSGVTQTPKHLITATGQRVTLRCSPRSGDLSVYWYQQSLDQGLQFLIQYYNGEERAKGNILERFSAQQFPDLHSELNLSSLELGDSALYFCASTRLAGGVSYNEQFFGPGTRLTVL.

The V gene is TRBV6-5, the J gene TRBJ1-6, with D perhaps matching TRBD1 (5 bases). The CDR3 loop spans 13 amino acids. Germline V lookup: CDR1 MNHEY, CDR2 SVGAGI. Trimming removed 5 bases at V and 14 bases at J, with 16 bases between. This CDR3 is CASSQGLGGSLHF. The DNA of the CDR3 is TGTGCCAGCAGTCAGGGACTCGGGGGTTCCCTCCACTTT.

The chain couples TRBV7-6 to TRBJ2-2; D may be TRBD2 (5 bases). The CDR3 spans 14 residues. The V and J ends lost 3 bases and 3 bases respectively, with 8 bases between them. The germline V gene has CDR1 SGHVS and CDR2 FNYEAQ. The CDR3 sequence: CASSFDGDTGELFF. For the CDR3, the DNA is TGTGCCAGCAGCTTCGACGGGGACACCGGGGAGCTGTTTTTT.